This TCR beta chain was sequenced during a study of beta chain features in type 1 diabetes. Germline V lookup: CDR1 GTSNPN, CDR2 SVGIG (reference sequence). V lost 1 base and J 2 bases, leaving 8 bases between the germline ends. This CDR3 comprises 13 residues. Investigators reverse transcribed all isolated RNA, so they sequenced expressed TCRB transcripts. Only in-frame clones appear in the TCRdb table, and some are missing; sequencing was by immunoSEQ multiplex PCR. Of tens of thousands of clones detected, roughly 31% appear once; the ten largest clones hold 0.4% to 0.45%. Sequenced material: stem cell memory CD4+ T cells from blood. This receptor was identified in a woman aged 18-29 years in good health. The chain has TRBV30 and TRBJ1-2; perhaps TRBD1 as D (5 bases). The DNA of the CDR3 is TGTGCCTGGAGTGCAGGGATAAACTATGGCTACACCTTC. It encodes CAWSAGINYGYTF. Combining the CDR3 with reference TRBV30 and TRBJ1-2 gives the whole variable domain SQTIHQWPATLVQPVGSPLSLECTVEGTSNPNLYWYRQAAGRGLQLLFYSVGIGQISSEVPQNLSASRPQDRQFILSSKKLLLSDSGFYLCAWSAGINYGYTFGSGTRLTVV.